These T cell receptor beta chains were read from a single sample in a study of blood T cell repertoires in COVID-19. Profiling relied on immunoSEQ multiplex PCR, and the TCRdb table lists in-frame clones only, not all of them. The table shows about 270,000 clones, with 86% occurring only once. Sequenced sample: PBMCs or T cells enriched from blood (not recorded which). These receptors originate from a woman between 18 and 30 years old who had recovered from COVID-19. Each CDR3 is given without its conserved first and last residue. Each record gives: CDR3 length, D gene, V gene, CDR3 protein. A D gene is named only where the DNA matches it firmly.

>13|-|TRBV4-1
ASSHPWGGGEKLF
>11|-|TRBV3-1/TRBV3-2
ASSRQGIYGYT
>13|-|TRBV7-8
ASSSRLFGTDTQY
>12|-|TRBV5-1
ASRIQGSPDTQY
>14|TRBD1|TRBV7-9
ASSQRLGQGEEKLF
>12|TRBD1|TRBV5-1
ASSLTGGKTEAF
>13|TRBD2|TRBV6-6
ASSYGTSGLYEQY
>13|TRBD2|TRBV3-1/TRBV3-2
ASSQDLGLDYEQY
>11|-|TRBV5-5
ASSLVANTEAF
>14|-|TRBV28
ASSLYQGSGNTEAF
>15|-|TRBV11-3
ASSTIRWAHSGNTIY
>17|TRBD1|TRBV3-1/TRBV3-2
ASSPFIWDRGGPNTEAF
>11|-|TRBV11-3
ASSLGASQPQH
>12|TRBD1|TRBV28
ASRTGTGSETQY
>15|TRBD1|TRBV7-2
ASSLWDGDRGNQPQH
>9|-|TRBV7-2
ASSLSFEQY
>12|-|TRBV30
AWSPGLPSGGYT